Shown below are 12 T cell receptor beta chains from a single sample sequenced in a study of glioma-infiltrating T cells (dated by TCRdb to the mid-2010s). Sequenced on an Illumina MiSeq. The iRepertoire nested amplicon-rescue multiplex PCR (arm-PCR) platform was used to amplify TCR alpha and beta CDR3 regions from RNA. TCRdb passed the public sequencing reads through fastp at Q25 and MiXCR, retaining productive beta sequences. Rows matching on CDR3 protein sequence are summarized as one entry with the most common DNA and genes. The sample yields roughly 120,000 distinct CDR3 sequences; roughly 20% were counted once. 13% to 15% of the sample belongs to the ten largest clones. Sequenced material: glioma tissue, nonneoplastic brain tissue, or PBMCs (not recorded which). These receptors all come from a human donor with low-grade glioma or glioblastoma, undergoing nonglioma brain surgery, or in good health (not recorded which).

In the case of this clonotype: A much larger clone differs from this one at a single base, so this may be a read error. The V and J genes are TRBV7-2 and TRBJ2-7; tentatively, D is TRBD1 (5 bases). Germline CDR1 and CDR2: SGHTA and FQGNSA. This CDR3 contains 14 residues. CDR3 DNA: TGTGCCAGCAGCCACCCCGACAGTTTCTACGATCAGTACTTC. Translation: CASSHPDSFYDQYF.

This clonotype was counted a single time. A much larger clone differs from this one at a single base, so this may be a read error. This chain connects TRBV7-6 to TRBJ2-7, with D unclear. V lost 4 bases and J 7 bases, leaving 14 bases between the germline ends. The CDR3 loop spans 13 amino acids. The V gene's germline CDR1 is SGHVS and CDR2 FNYEAQ. CDR3 DNA: TGTGCCAGCAGCTCAGGTCGTACTAATGAGCAGTACTTC. Its translation: CASSSGRTNEQYF. The full variable domain, in which reference TRBV7-6 and TRBJ2-7 provide the parts outside the CDR3, is GAGVSQSPRYKVTKRGQDVALRCDPISGHVSLYWYRQALGQGPEFLTYFNYEAQQDKSGLPNDRFSAERPEGSISTLTIQRTEQRDSAMYRCASSSGRTNEQYFGPGTRLTVT.

This clonotype was observed at least ten times. The rearrangement links TRBV7-2 to TRBJ1-3; unclear D gene. Germline V gene sequence: CDR1 SGHTA, CDR2 FQGNSA. Between the trimmed V and J ends, which lost 4 bases and 1 base, there was a span of 8 bases. The CDR3 runs to 14 residues. The CDR3 here is CASSYQDSGNTIYF. CDR3 sequence (DNA): TGTGCCAGCAGCTACCAGGATTCTGGAAACACCATATATTTT.

This clonotype came up a few times. The chain couples TRBV29-1 to TRBJ2-7, with D possibly matching TRBD2 (6 bases). Per germline, CDR1 SQVTM and CDR2 ANQGSEA. There are 17 residues in the CDR3. Trimming shortened V by 4 bases and J by 2 bases, and 24 bases separated the two germline ends. The DNA for the CDR3 is TGCAGCGTTGGTCGGGGGTATGTAAATTCTCTTGCCTACGAGCAGTACTTC. Protein product: CSVGRGYVNSLAYEQYF.

This clonotype was seen at least ten times. For the CDR3, the DNA is TGCGCCAGCAGCCAAGGCGGAGGGCCCAGATACGAGCAGTACTTC. It is translated as CASSQGGGPRYEQYF. V usage is TRBV4-3 and J usage is TRBJ2-7, with D perhaps TRBD2 (6 bases). The V end lost 1 base, the J end lost 4 bases, and 14 bases lay between the germline ends. The CDR3 spans 15 residues. Per the germline V gene, CDR1 is LGHNA and CDR2 is YSLEER.

In this sample, this clonotype turned up many times. The chain joins TRBV28 to TRBJ1-5; D may be TRBD1 (6 bases). The germline gives CDR1 MDHEN, CDR2 SYDVKM. V was trimmed by 3 bases and J by 7 bases, leaving 10 bases between them. The length of the CDR3 is 13 residues. The CDR3 sequence: CASSLAGEQPQHF. The CDR3 bases are TGTGCCAGCAGTTTGGCAGGGGAACAGCCCCAGCATTTT.

About this clonotype: A single base separates this from a much larger clone, so it may be a read error. The chain links TRBV29-1 to TRBJ1-1, with TRBD1 matching 8 bases. The CDR3 totals 12 residues. CDR1 is SQVTM, CDR2 ANQGSEA, per germline. DNA for the CDR3: TGCAGCGCTGGACAGGGTAACACTAAAGCTTTCTTT. This gives the protein CSAGQGNTKAFF.

Of note for this clonotype: This clone may be a read error of a much larger clone one base away. The chain uses TRBV3-1 and TRBJ1-2, with TRBD1 as a possible D gene (6 bases). The CDR3 totals 12 residues. CDR1 and CDR2 (germline): LGHDT, YNNKEL (reference sequence). With 4 bases removed from V and 11 bases from J, the gap between germline ends came to 14 bases. The CDR3 is CASSRTNRAYTF. CDR3 sequence (DNA): TGTGCCAGCAGCCGTACCAACAGGGCGTACACCTTC.

A note on this clonotype: A much larger clone differs by one base, so this may be a read error. The CDR3 DNA is TGTGCCAGTAGTCCTGAGCTCGGGACAGGTTATAAGCCCCAGCATTTT. As protein: CASSPELGTGYKPQHF. The chain recombines TRBV19 with TRBJ1-5; TRBD1 agrees at 8 bases. Trimming cost V 5 bases and J 8 bases; bases outside gene matches: 14. The CDR3 sequence is 16 residues long. In germline, CDR1 is LNHDA, CDR2 SQIVND (reference sequence).

This clonotype was seen ten or more times. V is TRBV7-2 and J is TRBJ2-3, with TRBD2 matching 9 bases. Germline V gene lookup returns CDR1 SGHTA and CDR2 FQGNSA. The CDR3 is 15 residues long. V shed 5 bases and J 2 bases; nucleotides not matched to a gene: 5. The CDR3 nucleotides read TGTGCCAGCAGCACCGGACTAGCGTTCACAGATACGCAGTATTTT. Translation: CASSTGLAFTDTQYF.

Concerning this clonotype itself: This may come from a read error, since a much larger clone is one base off. The CDR3 protein is CASNLGAGLVSSEQYF. The CDR3 nucleotides read TGCGCCAGCAACCTTGGCGCGGGACTAGTCTCCTCGGAGCAGTACTTC. The chain recombines TRBV4-3 with TRBJ2-7; 8 positions match TRBD2. The CDR3 has 16 residues. Looked up from germline, CDR1 is LGHNA and CDR2 is YSLEER. The V and J ends lost 7 bases and 7 bases, in that order; junction bases with no gene match: 18.

This clonotype was seen repeatedly, ten times or more. The chain is built from TRBV7-2 and TRBJ2-3; 11 nucleotides agree with TRBD2. The ends lost 1 base at V and 2 bases at J; junction bases unmatched: 11. The CDR3 consists of 19 residues. CDR1 is SGHTA, CDR2 FQGNSA, per germline. In nucleotides, the CDR3 is TGTGCCAGCAGCTTAGTGGCTAGCGGGAGGCCCTTGGACACAGATACGCAGTATTTT. Translating it yields CASSLVASGRPLDTDTQYF. Full variable domain (remainder filled in from reference TRBV7-2 and TRBJ2-3): GAGVSQSPSNKVTEKGKDVELRCDPISGHTALYWYRQSLGQGLEFLIYFQGNSAPDKSGLPSDRFSAERTGGSVSTLTIQRTQQEDSAVYLCASSLVASGRPLDTDTQYFGPGTRLTVL.